The rows below give T cell receptor beta chains drawn from one sample of a study of blood T cell repertoires in COVID-19. The method was immunoSEQ multiplex PCR; TCRdb's version includes in-frame clones alone and lacks a portion of them. The repertoire holds a few hundred thousand clones, roughly 91% seen once, with 1.2% in the top ten. Sequenced: PBMCs or T cells enriched from blood (not recorded which). These receptors were taken from a woman younger than 30 who had recovered from COVID-19. Each CDR3 is given with its conserved first and last residue. Fields, in order: CDR3 DNA, CDR3 protein, V gene, D gene, J gene, clone size. D genes are given only for firm matches. Clone size is given for some rows only: seen once, a few or many times, or a class if the clone is expanded.

TGCGCCAGCAGCCTAGACAGGGGCTACGAGCAGTACTTC CASSLDRGYEQYF TRBV4-1 TRBD1 TRBJ2-7 .
TGCGCCAGCAGTCAGGGGACAGGGTCAGCCCAGATATATGGCTACACCTTC CASSQGTGSAQIYGYTF TRBV5-1 TRBD1 TRBJ1-2 .
TGCGCCAGCAGCTTTACGACAGGGGGACGAATGAACACTGAAGCTTTCTTT CASSFTTGGRMNTEAFF TRBV5-1 TRBD1 TRBJ1-1 .
TGTGCCAGCAGTTCGACAGGGGGCAGTCAGGACGAGCAGTACTTC CASSSTGGSQDEQYF TRBV28 TRBD1 TRBJ2-7 .
TGTGCCAGCAGCTTGGGCGGCCCAAGCTCCTATAATTCACCCCTCCACTTT CASSLGGPSSYNSPLHF TRBV5-5 . TRBJ1-6 .
TGTGCCAGCAGCCAAGACCCATCAGGGGGGTTCACAGATACGCAGTATTTT CASSQDPSGGFTDTQYF TRBV3-1/TRBV3-2 . TRBJ2-3 .
TGTGCCAGCCCCGCAGGGCTTAACTATGGCTACACCTTC CASPAGLNYGYTF TRBV27 . TRBJ1-2 .
TGTGCCAGCAGTTCCAGGGGACAGCCCCAGCATTTT CASSSRGQPQHF TRBV6-5 . TRBJ1-5 few
TGTGCCAGTAGTATAGGGTACGTGAGTGAAAAACTGTTTTTT CASSIGYVSEKLFF TRBV19 . TRBJ1-4 .
TGTGCCAGCAGCTCACGACAGAACTATGGCTACACCTTC CASSSRQNYGYTF TRBV7-2 . TRBJ1-2 .
TGTGCCAGCAGTCCCCTCTACGAGCAGTACTTC CASSPLYEQYF TRBV2 . TRBJ2-7 .
TGTGCCAGCAGCAGTAGAACAGGGGGCACAGATACGCAGTATTTT CASSSRTGGTDTQYF TRBV3-1/TRBV3-2 TRBD1 TRBJ2-3 once
TGTGCCAGCAGCCCCGAGCTTGTAGTGGGAGGGGGTCCCTATGGCTACACCTTC CASSPELVVGGGPYGYTF TRBV7-8 . TRBJ1-2 .
TGTGCCAGCAGTCTGACAGGGGTTCAGCCCCAGCATTTT CASSLTGVQPQHF TRBV6-5 TRBD1 TRBJ1-5 few
TGTGCCAGCACCAAGGACAGGGAGGGCACTGAAGCTTTCTTT CASTKDREGTEAFF TRBV6-4 TRBD1 TRBJ1-1 .
TGTGCCAGCAGTTTTTATCCCACAGGGGCGAATAACTATGGCTACACCTTC CASSFYPTGANNYGYTF TRBV28 TRBD1 TRBJ1-2 .
TGTGCCAGCAGTTACTCGACTAGATACACAGATACGCAGTATTTT CASSYSTRYTDTQYF TRBV6-5 . TRBJ2-3 .
TGTGCCAGCAGCGGACGAGATTTCGGACAGGGTGACACTGAAGCTTTCTTT CASSGRDFGQGDTEAFF TRBV9 TRBD1 TRBJ1-1 .
TGTGCCACCTCCTCCGGGGGGGCAAGGGAGCAGTACTTC CATSSGGAREQYF TRBV2 TRBD2 TRBJ2-7 .